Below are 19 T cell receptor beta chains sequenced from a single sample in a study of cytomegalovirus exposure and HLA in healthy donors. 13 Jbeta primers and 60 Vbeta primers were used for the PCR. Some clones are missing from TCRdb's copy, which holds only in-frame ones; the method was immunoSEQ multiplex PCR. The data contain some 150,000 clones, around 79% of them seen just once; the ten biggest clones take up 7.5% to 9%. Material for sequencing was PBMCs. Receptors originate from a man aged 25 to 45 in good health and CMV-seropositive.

The CDR3 region is CATSRRQGNYGYTF. The DNA of the CDR3 is TGTGCCACCAGCAGACGACAGGGCAACTATGGCTACACCTTC. The chain employs TRBV15 and TRBJ1-2; 7 bases map to TRBD1. Germline V gene lookup returns CDR1 LNHNV and CDR2 YYDKDF (reference sequence). V was clipped by 2 bases and J by 2 bases; unmatched bases: 2. There are 14 residues in the CDR3.

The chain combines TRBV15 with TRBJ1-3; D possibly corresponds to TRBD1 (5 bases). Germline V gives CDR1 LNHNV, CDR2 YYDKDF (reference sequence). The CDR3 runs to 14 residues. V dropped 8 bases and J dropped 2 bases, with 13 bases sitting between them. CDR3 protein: CATFGGSAGNTIYF. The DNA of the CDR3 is TGTGCCACCTTCGGGGGGTCAGCTGGAAACACCATATATTTT.

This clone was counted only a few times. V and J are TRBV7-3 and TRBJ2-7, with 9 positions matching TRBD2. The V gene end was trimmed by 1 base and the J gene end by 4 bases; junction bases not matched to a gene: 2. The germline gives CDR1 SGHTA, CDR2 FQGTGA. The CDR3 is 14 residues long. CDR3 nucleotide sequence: TGTGCCAGCAGCTTAAAAGCGGGGGGTTACGAGCAGTACTTC. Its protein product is CASSLKAGGYEQYF.

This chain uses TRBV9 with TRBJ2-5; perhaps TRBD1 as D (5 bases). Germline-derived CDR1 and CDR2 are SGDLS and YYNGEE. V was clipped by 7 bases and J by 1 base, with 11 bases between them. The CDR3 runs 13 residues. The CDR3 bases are TGTGCCAGCGGCGCGACAGCCCAAGAGACCCAGTACTTC. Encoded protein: CASGATAQETQYF. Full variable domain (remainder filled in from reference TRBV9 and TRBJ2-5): DSGVTQTPKHLITATGQRVTLRCSPRSGDLSVYWYQQSLDQGLQFLIQYYNGEERAKGNILERFSAQQFPDLHSELNLSSLELGDSALYFCASGATAQETQYFGPGTRLLVL.

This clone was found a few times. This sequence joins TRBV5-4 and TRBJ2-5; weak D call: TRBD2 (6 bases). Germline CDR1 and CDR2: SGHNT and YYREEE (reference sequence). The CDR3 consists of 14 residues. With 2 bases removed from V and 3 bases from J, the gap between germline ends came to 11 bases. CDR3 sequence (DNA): TGTGCCAGCAGCTTCCAGGGCGGGGAAGAGACCCAGTACTTC. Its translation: CASSFQGGEETQYF.

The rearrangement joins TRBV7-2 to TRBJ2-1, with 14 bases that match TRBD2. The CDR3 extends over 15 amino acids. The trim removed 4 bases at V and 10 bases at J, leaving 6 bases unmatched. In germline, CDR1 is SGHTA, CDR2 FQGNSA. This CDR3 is CASSSGLAGGREQFF. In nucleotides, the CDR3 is TGTGCCAGCAGCTCCGGACTAGCGGGGGGTCGGGAGCAGTTCTTC.

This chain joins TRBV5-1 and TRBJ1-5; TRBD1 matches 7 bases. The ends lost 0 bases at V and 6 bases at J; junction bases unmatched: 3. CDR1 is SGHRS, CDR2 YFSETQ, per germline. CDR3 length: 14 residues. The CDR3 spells CASSLEGGGQPQHF. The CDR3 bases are TGCGCCAGCAGCTTGGAAGGGGGCGGTCAGCCCCAGCATTTT.

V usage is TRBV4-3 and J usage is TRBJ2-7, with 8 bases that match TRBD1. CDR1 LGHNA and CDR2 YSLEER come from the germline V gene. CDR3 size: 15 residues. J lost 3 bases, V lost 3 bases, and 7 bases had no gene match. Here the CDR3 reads CASSHGRTGSYEQYF. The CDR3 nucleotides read TGCGCCAGCAGCCATGGACGGACAGGGAGCTACGAGCAGTACTTC.

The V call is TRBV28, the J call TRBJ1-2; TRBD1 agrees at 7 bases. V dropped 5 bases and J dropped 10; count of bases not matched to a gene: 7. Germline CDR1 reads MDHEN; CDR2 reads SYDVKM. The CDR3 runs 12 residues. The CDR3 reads CASSPGQIDYTF. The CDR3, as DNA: TGTGCCAGCAGTCCGGGACAGATCGACTACACCTTC.

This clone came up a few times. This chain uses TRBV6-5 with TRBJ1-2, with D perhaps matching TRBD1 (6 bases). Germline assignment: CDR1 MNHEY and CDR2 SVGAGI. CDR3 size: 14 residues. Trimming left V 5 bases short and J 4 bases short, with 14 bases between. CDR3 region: CASSLPGQPYGYTF. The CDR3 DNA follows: TGTGCCAGCAGTCTCCCTGGACAGCCCTATGGCTACACCTTC.

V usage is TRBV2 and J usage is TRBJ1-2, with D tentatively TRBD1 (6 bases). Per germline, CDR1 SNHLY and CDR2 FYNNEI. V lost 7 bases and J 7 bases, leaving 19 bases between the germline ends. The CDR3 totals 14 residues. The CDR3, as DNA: TGTGCCAGCAAGAACCGACAAGGGGGGGGTGGCTACACCTTC. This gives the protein CASKNRQGGGGYTF.

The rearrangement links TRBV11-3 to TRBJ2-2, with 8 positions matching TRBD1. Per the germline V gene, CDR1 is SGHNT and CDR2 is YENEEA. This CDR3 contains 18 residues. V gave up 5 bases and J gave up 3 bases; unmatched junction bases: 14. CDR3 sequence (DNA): TGTGCCAGCAGCCCCTGGACAGGGACGATTTCCCACACCGGGGAGCTGTTTTTT. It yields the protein CASSPWTGTISHTGELFF.

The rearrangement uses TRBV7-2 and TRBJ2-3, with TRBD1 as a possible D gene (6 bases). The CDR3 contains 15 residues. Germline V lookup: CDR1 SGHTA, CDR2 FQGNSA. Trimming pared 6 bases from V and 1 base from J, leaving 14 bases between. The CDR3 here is CASSPGTSRTDTQYF. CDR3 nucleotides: TGTGCCAGCAGTCCCGGGACATCCCGCACAGATACGCAGTATTTT.

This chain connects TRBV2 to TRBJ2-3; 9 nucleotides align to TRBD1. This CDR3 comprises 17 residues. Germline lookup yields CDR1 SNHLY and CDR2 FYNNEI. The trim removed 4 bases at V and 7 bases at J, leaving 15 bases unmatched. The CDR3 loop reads CASSAGQGTPGPYTQYF. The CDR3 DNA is TGTGCCAGCAGTGCGGGACAGGGTACTCCGGGGCCTTATACGCAGTATTTT.

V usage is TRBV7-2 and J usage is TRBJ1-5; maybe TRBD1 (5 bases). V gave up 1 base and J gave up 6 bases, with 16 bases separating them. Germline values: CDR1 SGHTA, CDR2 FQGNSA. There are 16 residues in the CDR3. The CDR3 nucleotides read TGTGCCAGCAGCTTAGTCGGGACCGGGCGGGGTCAGCCCCAGCATTTT. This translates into CASSLVGTGRGQPQHF.

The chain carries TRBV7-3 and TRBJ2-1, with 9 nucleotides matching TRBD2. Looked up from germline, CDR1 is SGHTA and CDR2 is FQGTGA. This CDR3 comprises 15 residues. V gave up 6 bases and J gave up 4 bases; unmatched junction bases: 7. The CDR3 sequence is CASRPSGTAYNEQFF. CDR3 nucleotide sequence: TGTGCCAGCAGACCTAGCGGGACCGCGTACAATGAGCAGTTCTTC.

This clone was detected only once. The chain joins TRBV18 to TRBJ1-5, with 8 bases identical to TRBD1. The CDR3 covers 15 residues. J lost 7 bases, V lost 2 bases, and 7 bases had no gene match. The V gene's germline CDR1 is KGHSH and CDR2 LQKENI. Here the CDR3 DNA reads TGTGCCAGCTCACCAGCCCGGAACAGGGGGCAGCCCCAGCATTTT. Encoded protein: CASSPARNRGQPQHF.

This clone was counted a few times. CDR3 amino acids: CASGLLRNTGELFF. The CDR3 DNA follows: TGTGCCAGCGGACTCTTACGAAACACCGGGGAGCTGTTTTTT. This chain joins TRBV6-1 and TRBJ2-2; tentative D call: TRBD2 (5 bases). The CDR3 is 14 residues long. Germline V CDR1 and CDR2: MNHNS, SASEGT. Between the trimmed V and J ends, which lost 8 bases and 2 bases, there was a span of 12 bases.

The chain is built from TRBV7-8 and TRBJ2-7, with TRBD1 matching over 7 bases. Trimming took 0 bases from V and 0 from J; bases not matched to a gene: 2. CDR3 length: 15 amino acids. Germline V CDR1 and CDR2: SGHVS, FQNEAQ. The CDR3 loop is CASSLAGTASYEQYF. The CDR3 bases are TGTGCCAGCAGCTTAGCCGGGACAGCCTCCTACGAGCAGTACTTC. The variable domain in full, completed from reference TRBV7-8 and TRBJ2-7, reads GAGVSQSPRYKVAKRGQDVALRCDPISGHVSLFWYQQALGQGPEFLTYFQNEAQLDKSGLPSDRFFAERPEGSVSTLKIQRTQQEDSAVYLCASSLAGTASYEQYFGPGTRLTVT.